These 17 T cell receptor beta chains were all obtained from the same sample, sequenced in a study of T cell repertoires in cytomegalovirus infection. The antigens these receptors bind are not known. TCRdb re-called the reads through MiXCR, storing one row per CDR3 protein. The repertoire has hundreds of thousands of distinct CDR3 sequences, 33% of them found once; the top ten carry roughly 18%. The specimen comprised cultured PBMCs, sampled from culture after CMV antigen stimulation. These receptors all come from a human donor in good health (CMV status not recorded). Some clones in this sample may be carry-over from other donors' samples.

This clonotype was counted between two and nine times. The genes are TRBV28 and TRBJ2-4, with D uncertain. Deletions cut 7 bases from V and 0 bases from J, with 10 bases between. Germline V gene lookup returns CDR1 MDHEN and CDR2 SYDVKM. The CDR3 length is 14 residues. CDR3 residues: CASTPHLAKNIQYF. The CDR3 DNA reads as TGTGCCAGCACCCCACACCTAGCCAAAAACATTCAGTACTTC.

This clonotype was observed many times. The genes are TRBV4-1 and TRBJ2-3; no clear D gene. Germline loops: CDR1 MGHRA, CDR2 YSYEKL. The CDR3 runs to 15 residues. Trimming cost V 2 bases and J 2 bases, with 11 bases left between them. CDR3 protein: CASSQRNSNTDTQYF. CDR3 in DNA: TGCGCCAGCAGCCAACGAAACTCAAACACAGATACGCAGTATTTT.

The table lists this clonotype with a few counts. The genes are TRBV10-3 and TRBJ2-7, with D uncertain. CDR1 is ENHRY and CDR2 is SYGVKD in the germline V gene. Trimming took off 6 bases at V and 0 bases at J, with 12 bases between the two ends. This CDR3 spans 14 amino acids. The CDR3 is CAIRTDGSSYEQYF. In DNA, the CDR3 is TGTGCCATCAGGACCGACGGTAGCTCCTACGAGCAGTACTTC.

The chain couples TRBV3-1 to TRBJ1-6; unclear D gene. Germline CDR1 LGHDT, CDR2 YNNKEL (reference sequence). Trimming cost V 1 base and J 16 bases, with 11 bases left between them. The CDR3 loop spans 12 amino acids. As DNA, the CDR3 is TGTGCCAGCAGCCAAGCAGATCTATCACTCCACTTT. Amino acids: CASSQADLSLHF.

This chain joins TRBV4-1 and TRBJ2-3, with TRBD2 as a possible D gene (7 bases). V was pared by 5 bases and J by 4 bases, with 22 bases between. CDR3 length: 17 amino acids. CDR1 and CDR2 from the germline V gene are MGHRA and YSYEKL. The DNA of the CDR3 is TGCGCCAGCAGCTCCCAGCAAGGGGGGGGAAGGGCAGATACGCAGTATTTT. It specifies CASSSQQGGGRADTQYF.

CDR3 amino acids: CASSLVTQYPYEQYF. DNA of the CDR3: TGTGCCAGCAGCTTAGTCACTCAATACCCCTACGAGCAGTACTTC. V usage is TRBV7-8 and J usage is TRBJ2-7; D is undetermined. Trimming pared 1 base from V and 2 bases from J, leaving 12 bases between. The CDR3 totals 15 residues. Germline V lookup: CDR1 SGHVS, CDR2 FQNEAQ.

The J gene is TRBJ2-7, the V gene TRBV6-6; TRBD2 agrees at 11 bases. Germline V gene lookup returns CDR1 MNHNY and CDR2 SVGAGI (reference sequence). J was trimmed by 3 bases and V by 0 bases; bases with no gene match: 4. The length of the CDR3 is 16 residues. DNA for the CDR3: TGTGCCAGCAGTTACTCGAAAGGGACTAGCGGCTACGAGCAGTACTTC. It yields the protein CASSYSKGTSGYEQYF.

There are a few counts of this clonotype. The CDR3 DNA follows: TGTGCCAGCAGCTCAAACTTCAATGAGCAGTTCTTC. This translates into CASSSNFNEQFF. The J gene is TRBJ2-1, the V gene TRBV7-2, with D uncertain. Germline CDR1 is SGHTA and CDR2 is FQGNSA. V was cut by 4 bases and J by 6 bases, with 7 bases left in between. The CDR3 contains 12 residues.

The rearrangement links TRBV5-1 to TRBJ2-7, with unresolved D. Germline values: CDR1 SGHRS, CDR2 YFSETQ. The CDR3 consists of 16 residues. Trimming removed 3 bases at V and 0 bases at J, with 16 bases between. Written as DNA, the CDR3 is TGCGCCAGCAGCTGGTCCGGGCTTTCCAGCTCCTACGAGCAGTACTTC. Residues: CASSWSGLSSSYEQYF.

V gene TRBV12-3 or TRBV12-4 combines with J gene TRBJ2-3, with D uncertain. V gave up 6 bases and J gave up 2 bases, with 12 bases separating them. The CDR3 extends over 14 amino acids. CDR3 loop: CASSPMGITDTQYF. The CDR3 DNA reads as TGTGCCAGCAGCCCTATGGGAATCACAGATACGCAGTATTTT.

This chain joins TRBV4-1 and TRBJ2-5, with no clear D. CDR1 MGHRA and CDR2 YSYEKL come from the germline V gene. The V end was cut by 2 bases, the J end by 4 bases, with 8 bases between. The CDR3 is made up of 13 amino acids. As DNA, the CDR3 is TGCGCCAGCAGCCAACCCCGAGGAGAGACCCAGTACTTC. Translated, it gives CASSQPRGETQYF.

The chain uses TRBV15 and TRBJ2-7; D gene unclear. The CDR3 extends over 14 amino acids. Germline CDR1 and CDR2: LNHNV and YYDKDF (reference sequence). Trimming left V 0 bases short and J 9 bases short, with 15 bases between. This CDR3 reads CATSRDFAVNSQYF. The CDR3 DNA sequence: TGTGCCACCAGCAGAGATTTTGCAGTAAATTCGCAGTACTTC. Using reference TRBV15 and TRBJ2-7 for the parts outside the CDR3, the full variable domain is DAMVIQNPRYQVTQFGKPVTLSCSQTLNHNVMYWYQQKSSQAPKLLFHYYDKDFNNEADTPDNFQSRRPNTSFCFLDIRSPGLGDTAMYLCATSRDFAVNSQYFGPGTRLTVT.

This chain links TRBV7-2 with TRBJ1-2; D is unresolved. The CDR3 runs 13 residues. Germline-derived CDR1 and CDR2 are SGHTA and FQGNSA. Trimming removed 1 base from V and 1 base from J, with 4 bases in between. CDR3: CASSLVSNYGYTF. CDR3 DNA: TGTGCCAGCAGCTTAGTCAGTAACTATGGCTACACCTTC.

CDR3 region: CASSYGGSVGNIQYF. The CDR3 coding sequence is TGTGCCAGCAGTTATGGGGGTTCGGTGGGAAACATTCAGTACTTC. This rearrangement joins TRBV6-2 or TRBV6-3 to TRBJ2-4, with D perhaps assigned TRBD1 or TRBD2 (5 bases each). The CDR3 runs 15 residues. Germline-derived CDR1 and CDR2 are MNHEY and SVGEGT. Deletions cut 3 bases from V and 6 bases from J, with 15 bases between.

The CDR3 DNA follows: TGTGCCAGTAGTATTTCCAGCGGGAGGGGTACAGATACGCAGTATTTT. Protein sequence: CASSISSGRGTDTQYF. V and J are TRBV19 and TRBJ2-3, with 10 bases fitting TRBD2. The CDR3 covers 16 residues. Trimming removed 3 bases from V and 3 bases from J; junction bases left unmatched: 6. CDR1 and CDR2 (germline): LNHDA, SQIVND (reference sequence).

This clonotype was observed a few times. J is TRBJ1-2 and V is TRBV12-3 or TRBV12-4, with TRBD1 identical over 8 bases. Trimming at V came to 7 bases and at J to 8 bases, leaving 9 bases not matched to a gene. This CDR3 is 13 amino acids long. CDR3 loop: CASNIQGATGYTF. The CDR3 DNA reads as TGTGCCAGCAACATTCAGGGGGCAACAGGCTACACCTTC.

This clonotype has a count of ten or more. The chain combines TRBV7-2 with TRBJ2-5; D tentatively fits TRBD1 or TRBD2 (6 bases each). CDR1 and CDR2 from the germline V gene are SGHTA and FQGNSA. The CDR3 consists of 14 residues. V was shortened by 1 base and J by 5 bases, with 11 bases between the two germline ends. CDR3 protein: CASSLGGAWETQYF. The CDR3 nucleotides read TGTGCCAGCAGCTTAGGGGGGGCATGGGAGACCCAGTACTTC.